This TCR beta chain was identified in a study of T cell responses to AZD1222 COVID-19 vaccine. Study at large: The analysis combined second doses at about 4 or about 12 weeks.

Germline V lookup: CDR1 SNHLY, CDR2 FYNNEI. Between the trimmed V and J ends, which lost 5 bases and 4 bases, there was a span of 3 bases. The CDR3 loop spans 11 amino acids. Sequencing used immunoSEQ multiplex PCR; TCRdb keeps in-frame clones, though not all of them. The sample consists of 120,000 or so clones, roughly 90% of them appearing once. The origin of this receptor is an adult in good health. The material sequenced was peripheral blood, taken on day 0 of AZD1222 vaccination. The chain combines TRBV2 with TRBJ2-1; D unclear. CDR3 region: CASSIYNEQFF. The CDR3 region has the DNA TGTGCCAGCAGTATATACAATGAGCAGTTCTTC.